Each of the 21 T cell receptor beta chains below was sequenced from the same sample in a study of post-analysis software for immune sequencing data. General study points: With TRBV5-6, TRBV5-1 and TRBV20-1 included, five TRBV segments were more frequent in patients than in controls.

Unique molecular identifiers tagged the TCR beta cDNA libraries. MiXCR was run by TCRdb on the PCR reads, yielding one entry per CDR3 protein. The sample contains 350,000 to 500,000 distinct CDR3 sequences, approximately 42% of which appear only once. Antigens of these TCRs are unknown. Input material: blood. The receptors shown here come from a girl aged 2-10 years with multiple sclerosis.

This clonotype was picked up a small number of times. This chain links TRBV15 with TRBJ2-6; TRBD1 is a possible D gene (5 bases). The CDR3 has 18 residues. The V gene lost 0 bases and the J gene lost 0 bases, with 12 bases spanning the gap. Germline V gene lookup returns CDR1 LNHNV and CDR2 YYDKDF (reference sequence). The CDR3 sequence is CATSRDLVGHSGANVLTF. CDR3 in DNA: TGTGCCACCAGCAGAGATCTGGTAGGACACTCTGGGGCCAACGTCCTGACTTTC. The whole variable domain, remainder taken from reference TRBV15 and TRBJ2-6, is DAMVIQNPRYQVTQFGKPVTLSCSQTLNHNVMYWYQQKSSQAPKLLFHYYDKDFNNEADTPDNFQSRRPNTSFCFLDIRSPGLGDTAMYLCATSRDLVGHSGANVLTFGAGSRLTVL.

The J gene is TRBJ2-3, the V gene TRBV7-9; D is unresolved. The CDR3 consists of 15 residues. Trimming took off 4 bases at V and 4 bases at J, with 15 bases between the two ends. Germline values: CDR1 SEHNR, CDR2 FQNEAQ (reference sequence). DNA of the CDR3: TGTGCCAGCAGCTCACGCCCGACAAGGCCAGATACGCAGTATTTT. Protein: CASSSRPTRPDTQYF.

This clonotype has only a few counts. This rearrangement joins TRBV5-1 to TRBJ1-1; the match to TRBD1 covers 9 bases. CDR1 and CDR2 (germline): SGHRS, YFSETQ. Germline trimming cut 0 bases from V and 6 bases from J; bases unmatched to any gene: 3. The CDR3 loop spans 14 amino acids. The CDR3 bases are TGCGCCAGCAGCTTGGGGACAGGGGTCCCTGAAGCTTTCTTT. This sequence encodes CASSLGTGVPEAFF.

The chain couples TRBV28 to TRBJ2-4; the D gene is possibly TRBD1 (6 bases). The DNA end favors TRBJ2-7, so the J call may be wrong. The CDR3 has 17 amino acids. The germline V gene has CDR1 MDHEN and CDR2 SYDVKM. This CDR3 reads CASSFLFWDNQVYEQYF. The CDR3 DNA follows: TGTGCCAGCAGCTTTCTATTCTGGGACAACCAGGTCTACGAGCAGTACTTC.

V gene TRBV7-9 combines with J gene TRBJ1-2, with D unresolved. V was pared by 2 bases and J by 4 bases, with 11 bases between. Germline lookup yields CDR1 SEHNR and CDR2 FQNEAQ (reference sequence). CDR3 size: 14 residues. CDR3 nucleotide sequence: TGTGCCAGCAGCTTAACGCTACAGACCTATGGCTACACCTTC. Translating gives CASSLTLQTYGYTF.

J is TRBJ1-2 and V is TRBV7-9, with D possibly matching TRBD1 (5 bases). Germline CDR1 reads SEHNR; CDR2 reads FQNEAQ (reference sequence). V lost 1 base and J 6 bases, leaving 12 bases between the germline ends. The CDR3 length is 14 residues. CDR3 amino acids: CASSLDAGTNGYTF. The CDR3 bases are TGTGCCAGCAGCTTAGATGCAGGGACGAATGGCTACACCTTC.

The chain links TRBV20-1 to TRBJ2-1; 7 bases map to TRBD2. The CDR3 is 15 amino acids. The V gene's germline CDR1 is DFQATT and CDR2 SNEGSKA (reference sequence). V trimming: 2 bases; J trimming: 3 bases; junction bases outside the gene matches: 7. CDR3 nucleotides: TGCAGTGCTAGAAGTAGGCGGGAGCTCTACAATGAGCAGTTCTTC. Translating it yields CSARSRRELYNEQFF.

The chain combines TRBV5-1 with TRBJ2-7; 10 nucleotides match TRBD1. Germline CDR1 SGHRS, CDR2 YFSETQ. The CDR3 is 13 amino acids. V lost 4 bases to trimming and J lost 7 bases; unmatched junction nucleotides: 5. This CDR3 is CASSAGQGGEQYF. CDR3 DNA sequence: TGCGCCAGCAGCGCCGGACAGGGGGGTGAGCAGTACTTC.

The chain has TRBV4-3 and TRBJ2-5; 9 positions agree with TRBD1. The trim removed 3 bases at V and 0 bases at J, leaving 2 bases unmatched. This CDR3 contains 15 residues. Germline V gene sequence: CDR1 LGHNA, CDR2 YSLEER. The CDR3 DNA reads TGCGCCAGCAGCCATGGGACAGGGTACCAAGAGACCCAGTACTTC. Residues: CASSHGTGYQETQYF.

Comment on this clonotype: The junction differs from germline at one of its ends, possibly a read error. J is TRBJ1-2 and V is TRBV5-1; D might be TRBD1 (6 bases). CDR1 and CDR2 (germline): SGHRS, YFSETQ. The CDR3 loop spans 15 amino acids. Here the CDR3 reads CTSSLDYRVNYGYTF. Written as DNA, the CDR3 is TGCACCAGCAGCTTGGACTACAGGGTTAACTATGGCTACACCTTC.

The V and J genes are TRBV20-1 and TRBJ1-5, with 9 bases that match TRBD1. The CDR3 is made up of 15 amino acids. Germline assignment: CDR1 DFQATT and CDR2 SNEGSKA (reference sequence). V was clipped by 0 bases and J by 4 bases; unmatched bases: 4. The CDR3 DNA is TGCAGTGCTAGAGACATAGGACAGGGGAATCAGCCCCAGCATTTT. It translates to CSARDIGQGNQPQHF.

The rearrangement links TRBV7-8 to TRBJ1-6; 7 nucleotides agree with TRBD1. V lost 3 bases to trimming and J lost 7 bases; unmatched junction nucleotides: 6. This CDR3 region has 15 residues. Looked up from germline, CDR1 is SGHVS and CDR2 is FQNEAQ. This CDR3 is CASSFQGGRNSPLHF. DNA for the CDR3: TGTGCCAGCAGCTTCCAGGGGGGAAGGAATTCACCCCTCCACTTT. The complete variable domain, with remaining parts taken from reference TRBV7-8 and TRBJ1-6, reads GAGVSQSPRYKVAKRGQDVALRCDPISGHVSLFWYQQALGQGPEFLTYFQNEAQLDKSGLPSDRFFAERPEGSVSTLKIQRTQQEDSAVYLCASSFQGGRNSPLHFGNGTRLTVT.

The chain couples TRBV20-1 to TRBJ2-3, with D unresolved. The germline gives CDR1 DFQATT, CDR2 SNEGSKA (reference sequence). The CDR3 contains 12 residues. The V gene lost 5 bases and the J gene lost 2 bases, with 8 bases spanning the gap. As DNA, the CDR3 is TGCAGTGCTCTCCGACTCACAGATACGCAGTATTTT. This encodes CSALRLTDTQYF.

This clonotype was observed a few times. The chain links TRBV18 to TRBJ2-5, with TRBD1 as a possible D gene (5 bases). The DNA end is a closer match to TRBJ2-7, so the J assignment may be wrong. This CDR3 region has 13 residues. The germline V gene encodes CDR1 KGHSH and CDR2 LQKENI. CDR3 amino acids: CASSPDNGDEQYF. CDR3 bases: TGTGCCAGCTCACCGGACAACGGAGACGAGCAGTACTTC.

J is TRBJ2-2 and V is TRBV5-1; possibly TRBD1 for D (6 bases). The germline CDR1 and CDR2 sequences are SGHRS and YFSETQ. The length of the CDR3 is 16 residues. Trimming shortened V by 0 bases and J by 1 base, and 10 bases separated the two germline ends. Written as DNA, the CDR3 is TGCGCCAGCAGCTTGGGTTCACAGGGGAACACCGGGGAGCTGTTTTTT. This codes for CASSLGSQGNTGELFF.

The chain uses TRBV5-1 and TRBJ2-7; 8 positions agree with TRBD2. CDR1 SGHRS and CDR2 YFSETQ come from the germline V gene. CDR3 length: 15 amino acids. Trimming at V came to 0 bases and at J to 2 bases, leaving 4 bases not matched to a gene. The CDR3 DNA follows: TGCGCCAGCAGCTTGGTAATAGCGGGGCCCTACGAGCAGTACTTC. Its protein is CASSLVIAGPYEQYF.

The CDR3 protein is CASSPTWEQYF. DNA for the CDR3: TGTGCCAGCAGTCCCACTTGGGAGCAGTACTTC. This chain uses TRBV28 with TRBJ2-5; D possibly corresponds to TRBD2 (5 bases). Looked up from germline, CDR1 is MDHEN and CDR2 is SYDVKM. This CDR3 region has 11 residues. V was pared by 5 bases and J by 11 bases, with 12 bases between.

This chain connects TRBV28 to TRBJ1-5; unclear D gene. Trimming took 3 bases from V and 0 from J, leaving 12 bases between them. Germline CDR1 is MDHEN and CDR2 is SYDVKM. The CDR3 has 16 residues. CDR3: CASSFPRRISNQPQHF. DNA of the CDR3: TGTGCCAGCAGTTTTCCTCGACGGATTAGCAATCAGCCCCAGCATTTT.

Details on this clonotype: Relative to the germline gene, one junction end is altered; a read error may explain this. The CDR3 is CASSPLRGGSTEVFF. CDR3 bases: TGCGCCAGCAGCCCTCTCCGCGGGGGGAGCACTGAAGTTTTCTTT. The V call is TRBV5-1, the J call TRBJ1-1; possible D gene TRBD1, 5 bases. Germline loops: CDR1 SGHRS, CDR2 YFSETQ. The CDR3 is 15 amino acids.

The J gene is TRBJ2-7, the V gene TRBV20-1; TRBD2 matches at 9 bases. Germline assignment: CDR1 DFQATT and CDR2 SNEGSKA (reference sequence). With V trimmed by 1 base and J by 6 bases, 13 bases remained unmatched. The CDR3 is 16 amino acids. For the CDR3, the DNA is TGCAGTGCTAGAGCTGGACTAGCGTCCCAATGGGGCGAGCAGTACTTC. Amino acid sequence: CSARAGLASQWGEQYF.

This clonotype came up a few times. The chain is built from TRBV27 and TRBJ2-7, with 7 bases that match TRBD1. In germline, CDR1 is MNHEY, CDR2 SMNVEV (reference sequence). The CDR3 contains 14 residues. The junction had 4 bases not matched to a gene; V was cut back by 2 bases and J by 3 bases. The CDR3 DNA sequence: TGTGCCAGCAGTTTAGAGGGGGCGGGCTACGAGCAGTACTTC. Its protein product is CASSLEGAGYEQYF.